Listed below are T cell receptor beta chains from one sample, sequenced in a study of response to subunit inactivated influenza vaccine. Via MiXCR, TCRdb re-called the RT-PCR reads, giving one row per CDR3 protein. The sample records approximately 480,000 distinct CDR3 sequences, over 9.5% being singletons. The source was PBMCs from blood, collected about 40 days after vaccination. The origin of the receptors is a man aged 50 to 59 who received an inactivated influenza vaccine. The CDR3 runs from the conserved cysteine through the conserved F or W. D genes are given only for firm matches. A clone size is listed for some rows: how often the clone was seen (once, few, many), or a class if it is expanded.

abundance,d_gene,j_gene,v_gene,len,CDR3aa,CDR3nt
NA,TRBD2,TRBJ2-1,TRBV7-9,15,CASSQGLAGGVEQFF,TGTGCCAGCAGCCAGGGACTAGCGGGAGGGGTTGAGCAGTTCTTC
few,NA,TRBJ1-4,TRBV7-9,11,CASVLVEKLFF,TGTGCCAGCGTCTTAGTTGAAAAACTGTTTTTT
NA,NA,TRBJ2-7,TRBV29-1,13,CSVEQGDSYEQYF,TGCAGCGTTGAACAGGGCGACTCCTACGAGCAGTACTTC
many,NA,TRBJ2-1,TRBV12-3/TRBV12-4,17,CASSPPPPSAHYNEQFF,TGTGCCAGCAGTCCCCCCCCACCTAGCGCACACTACAATGAGCAGTTCTTC
many,NA,TRBJ2-7,TRBV20-1,14,CSAHSPEGNYEQYF,TGCAGTGCTCACTCCCCAGAGGGTAACTACGAGCAGTACTTC
many,NA,TRBJ1-5,TRBV6-2/TRBV6-3,13,CASSYHTGQPQHF,TGTGCCAGCAGTTACCACACCGGCCAGCCCCAGCATTTT
NA,TRBD2,TRBJ2-4,TRBV4-1,17,CASSLTSRTSSENIQYF,TGCGCCAGCAGCCTTACTAGTAGGACTAGCTCGGAAAACATTCAGTACTTC
few,NA,TRBJ1-1,TRBV20-1,12,CSAPPGEPEAFF,TGCAGTGCTCCCCCGGGGGAACCTGAAGCTTTCTTT
NA,NA,TRBJ2-5,TRBV7-2,14,CASRIGLNQETQYF,TGTGCCAGCCGAATTGGGCTAAACCAAGAGACCCAGTACTTC
many,NA,TRBJ2-1,TRBV12-3/TRBV12-4,12,CASTTAPGEQFF,TGTGCCAGCACTACAGCACCAGGGGAGCAGTTCTTC
few,TRBD1,TRBJ2-7,TRBV5-1,11,CASNRGLEQYF,TGCGCCAGCAACAGGGGGCTTGAGCAGTACTTC
few,TRBD2,TRBJ2-1,TRBV5-1,16,CASSLGLAGAHNEQFF,TGCGCCAGCAGCTTAGGACTAGCGGGAGCCCACAATGAGCAGTTCTTC